Shown below are 6 T cell receptor beta chains from a single sample sequenced in a study of response to subunit inactivated influenza vaccine. MiXCR, applied by TCRdb to the RT-PCR reads, yields one record per CDR3 protein. Counted here are about 700,000 distinct CDR3 sequences, roughly 14% occurring once; the ten biggest clones make up around a tenth. Material: PBMCs from blood, obtained 11 to 12 days after vaccination. These receptors originate from a man in his fifties or sixties who received an inactivated influenza vaccine.

Ten or more counts support this clonotype. The V and J genes are TRBV29-1 and TRBJ2-1; 8 bases fit TRBD1. The length of the CDR3 is 11 residues. With 7 bases clipped from V and 15 bases from J, the junction kept 11 bases outside the gene matches. Germline V CDR1 and CDR2: SQVTM, ANQGSEA. Here the CDR3 reads CSARDGQGGFF. CDR3 DNA sequence: TGCAGCGCGCGGGACGGACAGGGTGGGTTCTTC.

This clonotype was observed a few times. This rearrangement joins TRBV9 to TRBJ2-2, with 8 bases aligning to TRBD1. With 6 bases clipped from V and 5 bases from J, the junction kept 6 bases outside the gene matches. The germline gives CDR1 SGDLS, CDR2 YYNGEE. The CDR3 is made up of 14 amino acids. DNA for the CDR3: TGTGCCAGCAAACGTACAGGGGGAACCGGGGAGCTGTTTTTT. It yields the protein CASKRTGGTGELFF.

V usage is TRBV6-6 and J usage is TRBJ2-1; unclear D gene. From germline, CDR1 is MNHNY and CDR2 SVGAGI (reference sequence). V dropped 6 bases and J dropped 4 bases, with 10 bases sitting between them. The CDR3 consists of 13 residues. The CDR3 spells CASSPLMYNEQFF. The CDR3 nucleotides are TGTGCCAGCAGCCCACTTATGTACAATGAGCAGTTCTTC.

This clonotype was seen only a few times. The chain combines TRBV5-1 with TRBJ1-1, with D unresolved. CDR1 is SGHRS, CDR2 YFSETQ, per germline. With 4 bases removed from V and 1 base from J, the gap between germline ends came to 11 bases. CDR3 length equals 14 residues. The CDR3 reads CASSSSHGNTEAFF. The CDR3 nucleotides read TGCGCCAGCAGCAGCTCACACGGGAACACTGAAGCTTTCTTT. Supplemented by reference TRBV5-1 and TRBJ1-1, the full variable domain reads KAGVTQTPRYLIKTRGQQVTLSCSPISGHRSVSWYQQTPGQGLQFLFEYFSETQRNKGNFPGRFSGRQFSNSRSEMNVSTLELGDSALYLCASSSSHGNTEAFFGQGTRLTVV.

The chain carries TRBV5-4 and TRBJ1-6; 7 bases are shared with TRBD1. Germline V CDR1 and CDR2: SGHNT, YYREEE (reference sequence). J was trimmed by 11 bases and V by 0 bases; bases with no gene match: 2. The CDR3 runs 13 residues. CDR3 sequence: CASSLAGGPPLHF. The CDR3, as DNA: TGTGCCAGCAGCTTGGCAGGGGGTCCACCCCTCCACTTT. The variable domain in full, completed from reference TRBV5-4 and TRBJ1-6, reads ETGVTQSPTHLIKTRGQQVTLRCSSQSGHNTVSWYQQALGQGPQFIFQYYREEENGRGNFPPRFSGLQFPNYSSELNVNALELDDSALYLCASSLAGGPPLHFGNGTRLTVT.

This sequence joins TRBV11-2 and TRBJ2-3; TRBD1 agrees at 9 bases. The CDR3 is 17 amino acids. Trimming at V came to 5 bases and at J to 5 bases, leaving 14 bases not matched to a gene. CDR1 and CDR2 (germline): SGHAT, FQNNGV. The CDR3, as DNA: TGTGCCAGCAGCATTAGGGCCGGGACAGGGCTTGGAGATACGCAGTATTTT. Translation: CASSIRAGTGLGDTQYF.